The TCR beta chain described here comes from a study of T cell changes during pregnancy in multiple sclerosis. Clones were sequenced by immunoSEQ multiplex PCR, and TCRdb holds only the in-frame ones, with some missing. The sample has about 75,000 clones; roughly 90% are singletons. In this sample, this clone turned up a few times. This TCR came from a female donor in good health, enrolled as a control in a pregnancy study. The sample here was peripheral blood, taken in the first trimester of pregnancy.

The CDR3 sequence: CQTGTNTEAFF. The CDR3, as DNA: TGCCAGACAGGAACGAACACTGAAGCTTTCTTT. This chain uses TRBV29-1 with TRBJ1-1; D possibly corresponds to TRBD1 (6 bases). The germline CDR1 and CDR2 sequences are SQVTM and ANQGSEA. The CDR3 is 11 residues long.